This T cell receptor beta chain was obtained from a study of identical twins. Whole-study findings and limits: Out-of-frame alpha sequences common to twins exhibited a surplus of low generation probability.

This CDR3 is 14 amino acids long. The V end was cut by 0 bases, the J end by 2 bases, with 7 bases between. Germline V lookup: CDR1 MNHEY, CDR2 SVGAGI. TCRdb reprocessed the 5' RACE reads via MiXCR and lists one record per CDR3 protein. The data show 470,000 or so distinct CDR3 sequences, with 24% seen just once and about 2.7% held by the top ten. This clonotype has only a few counts. Its matching antigen is unknown. This same sample was also part of a study on T cells expressing NK-cell markers.

This sequence joins TRBV6-5 and TRBJ1-2; D ambiguous. The sequenced material came from CD4+ T cells sorted from blood. The clonotype was recovered from a woman in her late teens or twenties in good health. CDR3 coding DNA: TGTGCCAGCAGTTACTCGAGGGAAAACTATGGCTACACCTTC. The encoded protein is CASSYSRENYGYTF.